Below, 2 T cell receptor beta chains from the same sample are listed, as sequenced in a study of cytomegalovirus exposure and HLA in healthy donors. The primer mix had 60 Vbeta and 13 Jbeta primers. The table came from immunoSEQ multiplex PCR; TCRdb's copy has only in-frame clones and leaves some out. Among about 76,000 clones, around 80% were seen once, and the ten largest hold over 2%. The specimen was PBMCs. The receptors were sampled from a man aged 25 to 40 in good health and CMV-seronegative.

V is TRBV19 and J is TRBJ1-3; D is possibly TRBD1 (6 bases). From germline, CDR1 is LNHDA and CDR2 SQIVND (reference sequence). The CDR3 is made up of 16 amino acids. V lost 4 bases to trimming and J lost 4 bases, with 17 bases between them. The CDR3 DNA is TGTGCCAGTAGTACCTCCCAGGACAGCTGGGGAAACACCATATATTTT. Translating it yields CASSTSQDSWGNTIYF. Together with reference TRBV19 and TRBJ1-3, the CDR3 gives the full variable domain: DGGITQSPKYLFRKEGQNVTLSCEQNLNHDAMYWYRQDPGQGLRLIYYSQIVNDFQKGDIAEGYSVSREKKESFPLTVTSAQKNPTAFYLCASSTSQDSWGNTIYFGEGSWLTVV.

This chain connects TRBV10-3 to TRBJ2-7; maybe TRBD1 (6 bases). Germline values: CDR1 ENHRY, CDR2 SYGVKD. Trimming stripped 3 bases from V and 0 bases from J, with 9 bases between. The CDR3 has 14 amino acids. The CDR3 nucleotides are TGTGCCATCAGTGAAGGGGGACGCTCCTACGAGCAGTACTTC. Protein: CAISEGGRSYEQYF.